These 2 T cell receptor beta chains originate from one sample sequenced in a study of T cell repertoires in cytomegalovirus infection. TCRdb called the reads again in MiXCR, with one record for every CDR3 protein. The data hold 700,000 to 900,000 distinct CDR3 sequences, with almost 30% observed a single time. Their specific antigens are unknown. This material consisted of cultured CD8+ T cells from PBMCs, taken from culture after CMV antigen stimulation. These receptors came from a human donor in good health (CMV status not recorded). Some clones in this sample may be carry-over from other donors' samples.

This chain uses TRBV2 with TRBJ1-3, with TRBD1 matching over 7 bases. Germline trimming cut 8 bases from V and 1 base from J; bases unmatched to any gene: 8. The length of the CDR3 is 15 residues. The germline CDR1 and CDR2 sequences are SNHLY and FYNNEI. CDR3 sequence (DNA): TGTGCCAGCTGGGGGGAGGGGGCATCTGGAAACACCATATATTTT. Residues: CASWGEGASGNTIYF.

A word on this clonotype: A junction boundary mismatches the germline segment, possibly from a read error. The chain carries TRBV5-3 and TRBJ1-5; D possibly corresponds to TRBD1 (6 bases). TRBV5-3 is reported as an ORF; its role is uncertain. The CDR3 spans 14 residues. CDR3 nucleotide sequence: TGTGCCAGCAGCTTACAGGGATCTCGACAGCCCCAGCATTTT. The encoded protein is CASSLQGSRQPQHF.